This T cell receptor (beta chain) originates from a study of blood T cells in healthy people across ages. Many counts were recorded for this clonotype. Primed by a sample-barcoded 5' primer and a J-beta primer mix, a second PCR proceeded for about 6 to 11 cycles. Each cDNA molecule was tagged by a template-switch adaptor with 12 random nucleotides. Each CDR3 protein gets one entry after TCRdb re-called the 5' RACE reads with MiXCR. Here the sample spans some 1,500,000 distinct CDR3 sequences, approximately 43% being singletons. Germline assignment: CDR1 MDHEN and CDR2 SYDVKM. Trimming removed 5 bases from V and 0 bases from J, with 5 bases in between. The CDR3 consists of 13 residues.

The V gene is TRBV28, the J gene TRBJ2-1, with a weak D call TRBD2 (5 bases). The sample taken for sequencing was blood. The clonotype comes from a young woman in good health. CDR3 sequence reads: CASSSGSYNEQFF. CDR3 nucleotides: TGTGCCAGCAGTAGCGGCTCCTACAATGAGCAGTTCTTC.